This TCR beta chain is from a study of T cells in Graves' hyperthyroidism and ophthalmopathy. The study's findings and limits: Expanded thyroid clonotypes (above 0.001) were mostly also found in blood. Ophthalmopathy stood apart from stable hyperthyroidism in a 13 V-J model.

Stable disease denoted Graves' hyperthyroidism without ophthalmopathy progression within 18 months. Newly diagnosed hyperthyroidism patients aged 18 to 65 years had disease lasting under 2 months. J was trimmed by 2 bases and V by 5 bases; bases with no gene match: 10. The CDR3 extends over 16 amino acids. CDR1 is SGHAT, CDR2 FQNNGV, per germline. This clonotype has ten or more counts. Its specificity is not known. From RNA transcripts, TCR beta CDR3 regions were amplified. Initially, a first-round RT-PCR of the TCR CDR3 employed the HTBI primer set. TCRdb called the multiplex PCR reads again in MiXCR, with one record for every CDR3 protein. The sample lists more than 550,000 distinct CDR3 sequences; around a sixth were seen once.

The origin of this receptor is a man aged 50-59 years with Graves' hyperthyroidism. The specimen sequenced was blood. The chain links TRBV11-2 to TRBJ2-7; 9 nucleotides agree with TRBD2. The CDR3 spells CASSTSLAGDTYEQYF. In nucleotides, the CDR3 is TGTGCCAGCAGCACCTCCTTAGCGGGAGACACCTACGAGCAGTACTTC.